These 28 T cell receptor beta chains originate from one sample sequenced in a study of monozygotic twins with inflammatory bowel disease. After re-calling the 5' RACE reads, TCRdb lists one entry per CDR3 protein, DNA absent. In all, the sample yields about 160,000 distinct CDR3 sequences. Sequenced sample: blood. The source is a human donor with ulcerative colitis or Crohn's disease, or a healthy co-twin of an affected twin (not recorded which).

V and J are TRBV19 and TRBJ1-5; absent DNA, TCRdb's TRBD1 call cannot be checked. The CDR3 runs to 15 residues. The germline V gene encodes CDR1 LNHDA and CDR2 SQIVND (reference sequence). CDR3 amino acids: CASSPHEGKTQPQHF.

The chain uses TRBV28 and TRBJ1-1. The CDR3 covers 14 residues. The germline gives CDR1 MDHEN, CDR2 SYDVKM. The CDR3 loop reads CASATGTLRAEAFF.

CDR3 in amino acids: CAWRKGQVTPNQPQHF. This chain links TRBV30 with TRBJ1-5; as DNA is missing, the TRBD1 call by TCRdb cannot be tested. This CDR3 is built from 16 residues. CDR1 and CDR2 (germline): GTSNPN, SVGIG (reference sequence).

The J gene is TRBJ2-2, the V gene TRBV7-3; TCRdb indicates TRBD2, and absent DNA this call remains unverified. Germline V gene data show CDR1 as SGHTA and CDR2 as FQGTGA. CDR3 length equals 15 residues. The CDR3 protein is CASSLTAGAAGELFF.

V and J are TRBV5-6 and TRBJ2-1; absent DNA, TCRdb's TRBD1 call cannot be checked. The CDR3 runs 14 residues. Germline loops: CDR1 SGHDT, CDR2 YYEEEE. The CDR3 reads CASSPRTPRDEQFF.

The chain has TRBV10-3 and TRBJ1-2; TCRdb's D call, TRBD1, is unchecked because there is no DNA. This CDR3 is 14 amino acids long. Germline V gives CDR1 ENHRY, CDR2 SYGVKD. CDR3 sequence: CAISVLDRNYGYTF.

V is TRBV6-1 and J is TRBJ2-1; TCRdb reports TRBD1, a call that lacks DNA to check it against. The CDR3 loop spans 14 amino acids. Germline V gene lookup returns CDR1 MNHNS and CDR2 SASEGT. CDR3: CASRPGGTYNEQFF.

V gene TRBV6-4 combines with J gene TRBJ2-3. The CDR3 length is 14 residues. Germline loops: CDR1 MRHNA, CDR2 SNTAGT. The CDR3: CASSDSDSTDTQYF.

The chain recombines TRBV20-1 with TRBJ2-3; the D gene TCRdb calls, TRBD2, cannot be checked with no DNA. This CDR3 is built from 16 residues. The germline V gene encodes CDR1 DFQATT and CDR2 SNEGSKA (reference sequence). The CDR3 sequence: CSARDILGSVTDTQYF.

The CDR3 spells CASSWLAMDDNEQFF. This chain links TRBV27 with TRBJ2-1; TCRdb calls TRBD2, which cannot be checked without DNA. The CDR3 is 15 residues long. Germline V gene data show CDR1 as MNHEY and CDR2 as SMNVEV (reference sequence).

The J gene is TRBJ2-5, the V gene TRBV2; without DNA, the TCRdb call of TRBD1 cannot be checked. Per germline, CDR1 SNHLY and CDR2 FYNNEI. The CDR3 totals 13 residues. The CDR3 spells CASSGHRQETQYF.

This chain connects TRBV12-3 or TRBV12-4 to TRBJ1-5; TCRdb reports TRBD1, a call that lacks DNA to check it against. The CDR3 runs to 14 residues. CDR3 residues: CASSYSGEYQPQHF.

The J gene is TRBJ2-1, the V gene TRBV5-1. The germline gives CDR1 SGHRS, CDR2 YFSETQ. CDR3 length equals 15 residues. CDR3 loop: CASSSTSSSYNEQFF.

The CDR3 loop is CASSLAGSSGGYEQYF. This chain uses TRBV5-1 with TRBJ2-7; TCRdb selects TRBD1, and the lack of DNA leaves this call unchecked. This CDR3 is built from 16 residues. The V gene's germline CDR1 is SGHRS and CDR2 YFSETQ.

The CDR3 reads CASSLTSGQAYEQYF. The V and J genes are TRBV5-1 and TRBJ2-7; TCRdb calls TRBD2, which cannot be checked without DNA. There are 15 residues in the CDR3. CDR1 and CDR2 from the germline V gene are SGHRS and YFSETQ.

V is TRBV28 and J is TRBJ2-2; TCRdb's D call of TRBD2 is untestable without DNA. The CDR3 covers 15 residues. Germline CDR1 MDHEN, CDR2 SYDVKM. CDR3 amino acids: CASSFLAGGPGELFF.

The CDR3 here is CASSQVRRDTQYF. The chain is built from TRBV14 and TRBJ2-3. The CDR3 has 13 residues. The germline CDR1 and CDR2 sequences are SGHDN and FVKESK.

This chain links TRBV27 with TRBJ2-1; TCRdb indicates TRBD2, and absent DNA this call remains unverified. CDR1 MNHEY and CDR2 SMNVEV come from the germline V gene (reference sequence). The CDR3 sequence is 17 residues long. CDR3 sequence reads: CASREGEASSSYNEQFF.

This chain joins TRBV24-1 and TRBJ1-2; the TCRdb call, TRBD1, lacks DNA for checking. The CDR3 is made up of 12 amino acids. Per germline, CDR1 KGHDR and CDR2 SFDVKD. The CDR3 region is CATSYRGYGYTF.

The chain is built from TRBV29-1 and TRBJ2-2; no DNA is available, so the TRBD2 call from TCRdb remains unchecked. Germline V CDR1 and CDR2: SQVTM, ANQGSEA. The CDR3 covers 13 residues. The CDR3 is CSGGTTIPGELFF.

This chain uses TRBV27 with TRBJ1-1; lacking DNA, the TRBD1 call made by TCRdb goes unchecked. Germline V gives CDR1 MNHEY, CDR2 SMNVEV (reference sequence). The CDR3 covers 15 residues. The CDR3 sequence is CASSLLRLGGTEAFF.

V usage is TRBV29-1 and J usage is TRBJ2-1; without DNA, the TCRdb call of TRBD1 cannot be checked. Per the germline V gene, CDR1 is SQVTM and CDR2 is ANQGSEA. The CDR3 has 15 amino acids. The CDR3 spells CSVEGRQSSYNEQFF.

CDR3 sequence: CASSEEAGGPYEQYF. The V gene is TRBV2, the J gene TRBJ2-7; TCRdb returns TRBD2, unconfirmable since there is no DNA. CDR3 length: 15 amino acids. CDR1 is SNHLY, CDR2 FYNNEI, per germline.

This rearrangement joins TRBV10-3 to TRBJ2-1; TCRdb indicates TRBD2, and absent DNA this call remains unverified. The CDR3 totals 17 residues. Germline V CDR1 and CDR2: ENHRY, SYGVKD. CDR3: CAISGGSEELVYNEQFF.

The chain recombines TRBV9 with TRBJ1-1; absent DNA, TCRdb's TRBD1 call cannot be checked. CDR1 SGDLS and CDR2 YYNGEE come from the germline V gene. There are 14 residues in the CDR3. The CDR3 protein is CASSPRGPATEAFF.

This sequence joins TRBV7-2 and TRBJ2-1; TCRdb gives TRBD1 as the D gene, but with no DNA this cannot be confirmed. Germline V gene sequence: CDR1 SGHTA, CDR2 FQGNSA. The CDR3 is made up of 15 amino acids. The CDR3 sequence: CASTRTGPMGNEQFF. The complete variable domain, with remaining parts taken from reference TRBV7-2 and TRBJ2-1, reads GAGVSQSPSNKVTEKGKDVELRCDPISGHTALYWYRQSLGQGLEFLIYFQGNSAPDKSGLPSDRFSAERTGGSVSTLTIQRTQQEDSAVYLCASTRTGPMGNEQFFGPGTRLTVL.

The chain joins TRBV7-9 to TRBJ2-7. The germline gives CDR1 SEHNR, CDR2 FQNEAQ (reference sequence). The CDR3 spans 14 residues. Here the CDR3 reads CASSLQTGPYEQYF.

The rearrangement joins TRBV20-1 to TRBJ1-1; the TCRdb call, TRBD1, lacks DNA for checking. The CDR3 sequence is 14 residues long. The germline V gene encodes CDR1 DFQATT and CDR2 SNEGSKA (reference sequence). The CDR3 here is CSARVQGVNTEAFF.